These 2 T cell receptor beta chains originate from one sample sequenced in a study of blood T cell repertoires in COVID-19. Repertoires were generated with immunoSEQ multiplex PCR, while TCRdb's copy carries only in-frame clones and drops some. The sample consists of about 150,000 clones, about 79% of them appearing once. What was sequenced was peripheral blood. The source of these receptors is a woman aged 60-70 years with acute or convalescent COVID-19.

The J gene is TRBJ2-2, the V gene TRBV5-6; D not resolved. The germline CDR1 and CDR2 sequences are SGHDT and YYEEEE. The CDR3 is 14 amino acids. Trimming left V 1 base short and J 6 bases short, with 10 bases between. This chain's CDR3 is CASSLRHSPGELFF. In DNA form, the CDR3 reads TGTGCCAGCAGCTTGAGACACTCTCCCGGGGAGCTGTTTTTT.

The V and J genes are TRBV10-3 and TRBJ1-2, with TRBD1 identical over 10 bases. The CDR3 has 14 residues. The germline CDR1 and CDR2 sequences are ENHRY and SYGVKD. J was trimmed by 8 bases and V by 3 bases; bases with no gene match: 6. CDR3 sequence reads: CAISDGQGVGGYTF. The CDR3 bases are TGTGCCATCAGTGACGGACAGGGGGTGGGAGGCTACACCTTC.